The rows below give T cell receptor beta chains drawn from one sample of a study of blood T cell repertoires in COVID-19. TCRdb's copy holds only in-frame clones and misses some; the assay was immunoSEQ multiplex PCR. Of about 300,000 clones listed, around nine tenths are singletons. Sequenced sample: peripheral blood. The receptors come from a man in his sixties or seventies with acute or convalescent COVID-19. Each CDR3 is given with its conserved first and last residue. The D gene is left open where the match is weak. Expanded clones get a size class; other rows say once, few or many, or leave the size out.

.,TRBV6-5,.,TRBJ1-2,CASSMTVNYGYTF,TGTGCCAGCAGTATGACAGTGAACTATGGCTACACCTTC
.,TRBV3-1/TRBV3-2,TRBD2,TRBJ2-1,CASSQAGTGGPYNEQFF,TGTGCCAGCAGCCAAGCCGGAACGGGAGGGCCTTACAATGAGCAGTTCTTC
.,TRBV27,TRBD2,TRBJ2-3,CASTGLAGNTDTQYF,TGTGCCAGCACAGGACTAGCGGGAAACACAGATACGCAGTATTTT
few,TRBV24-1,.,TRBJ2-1,CATSETGEQFF,TGTGCCACCAGTGAAACAGGAGAGCAGTTCTTC
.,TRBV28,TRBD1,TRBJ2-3,CASTPGQGSTDTQYF,TGTGCCAGCACACCCGGACAGGGGAGCACAGATACGCAGTATTTT
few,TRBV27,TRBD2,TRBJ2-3,CASSKGLGSTDTQYF,TGTGCCAGCAGCAAGGGACTAGGAAGCACAGATACGCAGTATTTT
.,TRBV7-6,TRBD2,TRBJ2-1,CASSGLAGGQVDYNEQFF,TGTGCCAGCAGCGGACTAGCGGGGGGGCAGGTAGATTACAATGAGCAGTTCTTC
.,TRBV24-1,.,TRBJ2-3,CATSDPGPQEDTQYF,TGTGCCACCAGTGATCCCGGCCCCCAGGAAGATACGCAGTATTTT
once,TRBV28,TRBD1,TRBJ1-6,CASSSLRTGYNSPLHF,TGTGCCAGCAGCTCCCTCCGGACAGGGTACAATTCACCCCTCCACTTT
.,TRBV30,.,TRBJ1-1,CAWSSSFEAFF,TGTGCCTGGAGTTCTTCTTTTGAAGCTTTCTTT